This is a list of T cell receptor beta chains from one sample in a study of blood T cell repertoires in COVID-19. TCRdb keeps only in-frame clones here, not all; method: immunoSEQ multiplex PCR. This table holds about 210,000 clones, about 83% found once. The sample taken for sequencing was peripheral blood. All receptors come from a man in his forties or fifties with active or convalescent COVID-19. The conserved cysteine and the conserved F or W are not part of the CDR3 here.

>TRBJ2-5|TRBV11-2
ASSLGGRPPAQY
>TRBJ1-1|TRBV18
ASSPLSEQTNTEAF
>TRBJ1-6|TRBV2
ASGWGRVSSYNSPLH
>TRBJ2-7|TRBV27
ASSLGASYEQY
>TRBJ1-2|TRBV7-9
ASSPVQGTPYYGYT
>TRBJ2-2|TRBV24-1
ATSLVGENTGELF
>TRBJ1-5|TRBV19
ASSTLRDSASNQPQH
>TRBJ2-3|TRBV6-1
ASSEALQGLGLDTDTQY
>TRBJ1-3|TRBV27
ASSFGRGAGNTIY
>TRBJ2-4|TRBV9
ASSPYPASGGKNIQY
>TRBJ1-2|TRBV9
ASSDRDTGRGYT
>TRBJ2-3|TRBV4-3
ASSQAQGVGTDTQY
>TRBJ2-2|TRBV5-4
ASSLAGNFPGELF
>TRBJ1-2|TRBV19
ASSTGTGGFSNYGYT
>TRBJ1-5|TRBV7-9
ASSYKTGGNGLGNQPQH
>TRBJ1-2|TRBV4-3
ASSSGQGNYGYT
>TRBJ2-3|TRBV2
ASRADRGLYADTQY
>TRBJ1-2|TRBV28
ASSREIQSGTGVKGYT
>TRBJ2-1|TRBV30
AWSVPTSGDNEQF
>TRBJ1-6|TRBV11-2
ASSQGQGYDSPLH
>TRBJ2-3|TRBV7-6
ASGGGTATDTQY
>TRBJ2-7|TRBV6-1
ASSEASNSYEQY
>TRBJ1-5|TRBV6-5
ASTREGISNQPQH
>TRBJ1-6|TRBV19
ASTVKGQANSPLH
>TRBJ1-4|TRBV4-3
ASSLQGRTNEKLF
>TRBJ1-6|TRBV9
ASSVDPRMGRNSPLH
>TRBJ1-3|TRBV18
ASSPGTVFSGNTIY
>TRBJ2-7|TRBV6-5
ASNPQRGRHYEQY
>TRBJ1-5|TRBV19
ASSSSGLIGNQPQH
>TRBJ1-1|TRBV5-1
ASSQSNTEAF
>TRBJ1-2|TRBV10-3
AISRTPGTASYGYT
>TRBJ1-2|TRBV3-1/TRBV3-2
ASSQEDQGSWSWRYT
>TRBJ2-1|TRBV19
ASSPLTGGDYNEQF
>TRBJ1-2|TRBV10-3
AISDRPGSSAGGYT
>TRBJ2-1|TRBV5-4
ASSSPGQVMYNEQF
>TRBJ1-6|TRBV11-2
ASSPGQGISPLH
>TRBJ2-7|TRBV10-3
AISEATYEQY
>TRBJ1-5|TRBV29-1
SVQGASNQPQH
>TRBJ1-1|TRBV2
ASNGQGRSEAF
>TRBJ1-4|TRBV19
ASSSGWAKLF
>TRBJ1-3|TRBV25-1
ASSVPGSGNTIY
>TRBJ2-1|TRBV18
ASSAGAAYNEQF
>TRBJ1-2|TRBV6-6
ASEPGGTGYT
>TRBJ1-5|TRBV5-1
ASSLIGGREPQH
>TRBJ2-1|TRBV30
AWSAPQPGLVPNEQF
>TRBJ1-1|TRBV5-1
ASRGNSPEAF
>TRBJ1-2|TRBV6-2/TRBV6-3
ASSYHRDRGDYGYT
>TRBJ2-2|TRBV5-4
ASSLSGRYTGELF
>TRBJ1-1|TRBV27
ASSKMGTVNTEAF